This TCR beta chain was sequenced in a study of T cell changes during pregnancy in multiple sclerosis. Germline CDR1 is MNHEY and CDR2 is SVGAGI. This CDR3 is built from 13 residues. V lost 0 bases to trimming and J lost 12 bases; unmatched junction nucleotides: 3. Generated by immunoSEQ multiplex PCR, the TCRdb table keeps only in-frame clones and is missing some. The sample carries approximately 30,000 clones, 89% recorded once. This TCR derives from a female donor in good health, enrolled as a control in a pregnancy study. This sample comprised CD4+ T cells from peripheral blood mononuclear cells, obtained in the first trimester of pregnancy. The rearrangement joins TRBV6-5 to TRBJ1-4, with 8 bases fitting TRBD1. CDR3 sequence: CASSYSRGQELFF. CDR3 DNA: TGTGCCAGCAGTTACTCCAGGGGGCAGGAACTGTTTTTT.